This TCR beta chain was sequenced during a study of T cell repertoires in cytomegalovirus infection. Study-wide background: A matching HLA type, together with CMV infection, was signaled by public TCR beta signatures. Study-level points and caveats: The response measured ex vivo was dominated by TCR beta clonotypes (HLA-C-restricted and CMV-specific). Summed frequency of public TCR beta families distinguished CMV carriers with the relevant HLA.

MiXCR was run by TCRdb on the reads, yielding one entry per CDR3 protein. The sample shows some 220,000 distinct CDR3 sequences, about 12% of them seen only once. CDR1 and CDR2 (germline): SGHDN, FVKESK. The CDR3 has 16 amino acids. The V gene end was trimmed by 0 bases and the J gene end by 4 bases; junction bases not matched to a gene: 6. This clonotype was seen a handful of times. Its target is not known. V is TRBV14 and J is TRBJ2-1; 7 nucleotides align to TRBD2. Material for sequencing was PBMCs. This clonotype was sampled from a human donor in good health (CMV status not recorded). Some clones in this sample may be carry-over from other donors' samples. The CDR3, as DNA: TGTGCCAGCAGCCAAGAGAATAGCGGGTGGTACAATGAGCAGTTCTTC. This gives the protein CASSQENSGWYNEQFF.